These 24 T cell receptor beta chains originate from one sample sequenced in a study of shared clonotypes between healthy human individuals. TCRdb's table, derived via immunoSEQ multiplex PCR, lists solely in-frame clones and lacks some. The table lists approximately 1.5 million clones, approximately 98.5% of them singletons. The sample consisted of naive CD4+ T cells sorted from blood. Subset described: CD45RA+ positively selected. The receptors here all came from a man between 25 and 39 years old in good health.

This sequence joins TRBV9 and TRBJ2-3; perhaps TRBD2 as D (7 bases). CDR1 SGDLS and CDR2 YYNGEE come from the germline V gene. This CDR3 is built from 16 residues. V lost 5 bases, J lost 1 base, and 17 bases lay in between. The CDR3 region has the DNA TGTGCCAGCAGATGCTCCGGGGGGCCTGGCACAGATACGCAGTATTTT. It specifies CASRCSGGPGTDTQYF.

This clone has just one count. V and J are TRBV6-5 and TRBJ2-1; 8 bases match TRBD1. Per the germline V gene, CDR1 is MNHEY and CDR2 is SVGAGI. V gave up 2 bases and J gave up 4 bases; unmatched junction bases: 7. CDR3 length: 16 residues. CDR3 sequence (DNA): TGTGCCAGCAGTTACACAGGGGGAAGGCGGTACAATGAGCAGTTCTTC. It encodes CASSYTGGRRYNEQFF.

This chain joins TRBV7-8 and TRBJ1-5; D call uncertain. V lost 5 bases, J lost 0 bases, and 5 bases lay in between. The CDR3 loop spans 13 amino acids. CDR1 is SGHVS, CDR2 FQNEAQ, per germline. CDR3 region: CASSPYSNQPQHF. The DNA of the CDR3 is TGTGCCAGCAGCCCTTATAGCAATCAGCCCCAGCATTTT.

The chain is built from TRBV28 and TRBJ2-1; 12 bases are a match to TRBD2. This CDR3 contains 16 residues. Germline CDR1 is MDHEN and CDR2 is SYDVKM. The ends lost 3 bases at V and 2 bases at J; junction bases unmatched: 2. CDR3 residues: CASSFPSGRAYNEQFF. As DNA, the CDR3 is TGTGCCAGCAGTTTCCCTAGCGGGAGGGCCTACAATGAGCAGTTCTTC.

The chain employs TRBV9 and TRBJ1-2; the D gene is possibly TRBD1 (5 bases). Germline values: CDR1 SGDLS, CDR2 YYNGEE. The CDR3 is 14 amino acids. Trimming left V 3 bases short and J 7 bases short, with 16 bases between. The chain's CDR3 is CASSDPPGSIGYTF. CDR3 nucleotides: TGTGCCAGCAGCGACCCCCCAGGGAGTATTGGCTACACCTTC. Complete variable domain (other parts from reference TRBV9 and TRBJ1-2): DSGVTQTPKHLITATGQRVTLRCSPRSGDLSVYWYQQSLDQGLQFLIQYYNGEERAKGNILERFSAQQFPDLHSELNLSSLELGDSALYFCASSDPPGSIGYTFGSGTRLTVV.

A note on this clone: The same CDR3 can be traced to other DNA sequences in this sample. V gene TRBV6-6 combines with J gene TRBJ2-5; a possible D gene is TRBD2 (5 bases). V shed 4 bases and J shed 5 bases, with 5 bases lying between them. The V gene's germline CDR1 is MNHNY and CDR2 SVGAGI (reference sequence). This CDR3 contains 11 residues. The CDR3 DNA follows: TGTGCCAGCAGTTCGGGGGAGACCCAGTACTTC. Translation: CASSSGETQYF.

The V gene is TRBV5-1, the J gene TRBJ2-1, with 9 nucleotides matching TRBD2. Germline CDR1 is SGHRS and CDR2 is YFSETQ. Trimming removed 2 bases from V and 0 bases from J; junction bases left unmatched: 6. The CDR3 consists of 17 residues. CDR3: CASSLGLAQTSYNEQFF. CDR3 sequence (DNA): TGCGCCAGCAGCTTAGGACTAGCGCAAACCTCCTACAATGAGCAGTTCTTC.

The DNA of the CDR3 is TGTGCCAGCAGTGATTTCGGGGACTATGGCTACACCTTC. Its translation is CASSDFGDYGYTF. The gene calls are TRBV6-1 and TRBJ1-2; D is undetermined. Germline loops: CDR1 MNHNS, CDR2 SASEGT. There are 13 residues in the CDR3. V lost 3 bases to trimming and J lost 3 bases, with 8 bases between them.

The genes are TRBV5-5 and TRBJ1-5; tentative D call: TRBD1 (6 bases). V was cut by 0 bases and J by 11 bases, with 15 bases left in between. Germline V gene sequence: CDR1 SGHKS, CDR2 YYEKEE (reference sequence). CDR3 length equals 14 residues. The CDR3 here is CASSLAGSPGAQHF. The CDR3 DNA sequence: TGTGCCAGCAGCTTGGCCGGGTCCCCAGGGGCCCAGCATTTT.

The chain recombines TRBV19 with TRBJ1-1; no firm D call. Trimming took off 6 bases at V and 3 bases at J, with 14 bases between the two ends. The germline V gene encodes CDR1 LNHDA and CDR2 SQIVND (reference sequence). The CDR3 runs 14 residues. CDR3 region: CASRVDRGHTEAFF. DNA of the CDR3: TGTGCCAGTAGGGTTGATCGAGGACACACTGAAGCTTTCTTT.

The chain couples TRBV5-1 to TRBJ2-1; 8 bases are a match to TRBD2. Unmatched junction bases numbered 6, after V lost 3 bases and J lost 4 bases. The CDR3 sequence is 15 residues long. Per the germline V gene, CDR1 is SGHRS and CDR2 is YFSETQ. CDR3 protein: CASSSSPSGYNEQFF. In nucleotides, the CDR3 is TGCGCCAGCAGCTCTTCCCCTAGCGGGTACAATGAGCAGTTCTTC.

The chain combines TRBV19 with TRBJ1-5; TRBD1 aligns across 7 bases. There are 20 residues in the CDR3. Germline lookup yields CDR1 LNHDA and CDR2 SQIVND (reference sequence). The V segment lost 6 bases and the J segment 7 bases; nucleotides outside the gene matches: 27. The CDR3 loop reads CASSPDRPARPSAPGQPQHF. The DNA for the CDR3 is TGTGCCAGTAGCCCGGACAGGCCAGCCAGACCGTCCGCACCGGGCCAGCCCCAGCATTTT.

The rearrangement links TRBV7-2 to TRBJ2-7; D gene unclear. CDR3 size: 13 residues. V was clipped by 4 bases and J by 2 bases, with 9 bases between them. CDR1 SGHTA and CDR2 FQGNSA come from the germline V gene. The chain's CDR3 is CASSSRAAYEQYF. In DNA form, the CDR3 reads TGTGCCAGCAGCTCCCGGGCGGCCTACGAGCAGTACTTC.

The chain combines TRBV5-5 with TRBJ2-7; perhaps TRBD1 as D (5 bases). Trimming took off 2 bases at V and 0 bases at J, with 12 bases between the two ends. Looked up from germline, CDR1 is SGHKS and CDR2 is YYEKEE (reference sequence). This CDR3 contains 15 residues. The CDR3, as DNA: TGTGCCAGCAGCTTTCCCCCAGGACACTCCTACGAGCAGTACTTC. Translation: CASSFPPGHSYEQYF. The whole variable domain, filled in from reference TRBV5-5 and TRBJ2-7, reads DAGVTQSPTHLIKTRGQQVTLRCSPISGHKSVSWYQQVLGQGPQFIFQYYEKEERGRGNFPDRFSARQFPNYSSELNVNALLLGDSALYLCASSFPPGHSYEQYFGPGTRLTVT.

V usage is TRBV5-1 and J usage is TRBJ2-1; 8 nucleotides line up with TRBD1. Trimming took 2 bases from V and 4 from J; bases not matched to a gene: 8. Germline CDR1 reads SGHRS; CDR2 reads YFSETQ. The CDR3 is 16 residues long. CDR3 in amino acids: CASSLRTGITYNEQFF. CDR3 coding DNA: TGCGCCAGCAGCTTACGGACAGGGATTACGTACAATGAGCAGTTCTTC.

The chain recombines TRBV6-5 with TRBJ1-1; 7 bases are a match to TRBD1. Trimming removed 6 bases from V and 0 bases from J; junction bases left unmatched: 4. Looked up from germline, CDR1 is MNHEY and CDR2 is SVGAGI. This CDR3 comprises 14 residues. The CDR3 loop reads CASRKGQMNTEAFF. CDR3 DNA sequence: TGTGCCAGCAGGAAGGGACAGATGAACACTGAAGCTTTCTTT.

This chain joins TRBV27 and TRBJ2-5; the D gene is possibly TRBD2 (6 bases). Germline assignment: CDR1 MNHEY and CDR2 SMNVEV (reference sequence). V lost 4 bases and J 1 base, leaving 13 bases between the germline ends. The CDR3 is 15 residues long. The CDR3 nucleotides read TGTGCCAGCAGTTCAGGCGGAGCGGGCCAAGAGACCCAGTACTTC. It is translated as CASSSGGAGQETQYF.

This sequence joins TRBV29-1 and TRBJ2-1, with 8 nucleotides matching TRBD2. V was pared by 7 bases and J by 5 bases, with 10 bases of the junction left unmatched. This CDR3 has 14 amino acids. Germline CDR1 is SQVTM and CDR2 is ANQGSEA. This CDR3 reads CSAALGLVNNEQFF. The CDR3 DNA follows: TGCAGCGCCGCCCTGGGACTAGTAAACAATGAGCAGTTCTTC.

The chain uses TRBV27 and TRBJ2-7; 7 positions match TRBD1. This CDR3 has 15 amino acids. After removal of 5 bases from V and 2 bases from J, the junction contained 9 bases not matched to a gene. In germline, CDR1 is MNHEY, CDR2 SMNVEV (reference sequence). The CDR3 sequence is CASSPLTGLTYEQYF. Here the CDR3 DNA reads TGTGCCAGCAGTCCTCTGACAGGGTTGACCTACGAGCAGTACTTC.

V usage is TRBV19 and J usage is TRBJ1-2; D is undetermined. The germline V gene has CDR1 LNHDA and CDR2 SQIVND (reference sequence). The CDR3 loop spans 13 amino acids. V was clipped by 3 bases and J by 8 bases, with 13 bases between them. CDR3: CASSIVHSRGYTF. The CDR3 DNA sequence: TGTGCCAGTAGTATTGTCCACTCACGAGGCTACACCTTC. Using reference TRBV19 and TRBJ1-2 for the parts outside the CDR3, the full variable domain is DGGITQSPKYLFRKEGQNVTLSCEQNLNHDAMYWYRQDPGQGLRLIYYSQIVNDFQKGDIAEGYSVSREKKESFPLTVTSAQKNPTAFYLCASSIVHSRGYTFGSGTRLTVV.

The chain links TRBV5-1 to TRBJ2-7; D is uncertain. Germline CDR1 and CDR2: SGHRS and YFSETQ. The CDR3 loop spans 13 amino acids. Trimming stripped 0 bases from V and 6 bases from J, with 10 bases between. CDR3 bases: TGCGCCAGCAGCTTGGGCCGAAAGGCCGAGCAGTACTTC. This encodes CASSLGRKAEQYF.

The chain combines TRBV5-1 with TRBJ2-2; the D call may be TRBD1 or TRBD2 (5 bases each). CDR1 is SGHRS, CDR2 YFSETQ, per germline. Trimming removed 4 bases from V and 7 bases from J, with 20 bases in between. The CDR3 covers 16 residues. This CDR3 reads CASSSGVGTHGGELFF. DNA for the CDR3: TGCGCCAGCAGCAGTGGGGTAGGGACCCACGGCGGGGAGCTGTTTTTT. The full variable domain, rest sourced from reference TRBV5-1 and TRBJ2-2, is KAGVTQTPRYLIKTRGQQVTLSCSPISGHRSVSWYQQTPGQGLQFLFEYFSETQRNKGNFPGRFSGRQFSNSRSEMNVSTLELGDSALYLCASSSGVGTHGGELFFGEGSRLTVL.

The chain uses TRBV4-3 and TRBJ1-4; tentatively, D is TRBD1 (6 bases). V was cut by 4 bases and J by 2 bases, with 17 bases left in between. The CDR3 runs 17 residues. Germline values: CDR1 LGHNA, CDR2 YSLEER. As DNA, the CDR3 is TGCGCCAGCAGCCCCTCTTCCCCGGGACATACTAATGAAAAACTGTTTTTT. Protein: CASSPSSPGHTNEKLFF.

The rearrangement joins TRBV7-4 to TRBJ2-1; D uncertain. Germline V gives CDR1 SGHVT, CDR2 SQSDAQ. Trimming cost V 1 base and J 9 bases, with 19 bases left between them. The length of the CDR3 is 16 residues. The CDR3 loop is CASSLVNYWFWGEQFF. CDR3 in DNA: TGTGCCAGCAGCTTAGTGAATTATTGGTTTTGGGGTGAGCAGTTCTTC.